This T cell receptor (beta chain) was found in a study of blood T cell repertoires in COVID-19. In the authors' methods: Amplification from reference gene primers served as the basis for estimated nucleated cell counts. Clones were sequenced by immunoSEQ multiplex PCR, and TCRdb holds only the in-frame ones, with some missing. V, J and clone size reflect that table, while D and trimming were determined from the DNA. The table records 200,000 or so clones, more than 80% of them present only once. Sequenced material: peripheral blood. The TCR was taken from a woman over 75 with acute or convalescent COVID-19.

The CDR3 loop reads CASSTGTGLSTEAFF. The DNA for the CDR3 is TGTGCCAGTAGTACAGGGACAGGGTTGAGCACTGAAGCTTTCTTT. The rearrangement joins TRBV19 to TRBJ1-1, with 9 bases lining up with TRBD1. V was pared by 4 bases and J by 4 bases, with 7 bases of the junction left unmatched. This CDR3 comprises 15 residues. In germline, CDR1 is LNHDA, CDR2 SQIVND (reference sequence).